The 2 T cell receptor beta chains reported below all come from one sample, sequenced in a study of blood T cell repertoires in COVID-19. Some clones are missing from TCRdb's copy, which holds only in-frame ones; the method was immunoSEQ multiplex PCR. The sample contains about 140,000 clones, over 65% of which appear only once. The sequencing sample was made of peripheral blood. These receptors all stem from a man aged 50 to 60 with acute or convalescent COVID-19.

This clone was counted only a few times. The chain's CDR3 is CASSLVRGGYNEQFF. The CDR3, as DNA: TGTGCCAGCAGCTTAGTACGGGGGGGGTACAATGAGCAGTTCTTC. This chain connects TRBV7-6 to TRBJ2-1; TRBD2 aligns across 8 bases. CDR3 length: 15 amino acids. Germline V lookup: CDR1 SGHVS, CDR2 FNYEAQ. V was pared by 1 base and J by 4 bases, with 3 bases of the junction left unmatched.

The genes are TRBV28 and TRBJ2-3; no firm D call. The CDR3 has 15 residues. Germline V lookup: CDR1 MDHEN, CDR2 SYDVKM. V lost 5 bases and J 2 bases, leaving 14 bases between the germline ends. Written as DNA, the CDR3 is TGTGCCAGCAGTCCCCCTGACAAGCTCACAGATACGCAGTATTTT. Its translation: CASSPPDKLTDTQYF.